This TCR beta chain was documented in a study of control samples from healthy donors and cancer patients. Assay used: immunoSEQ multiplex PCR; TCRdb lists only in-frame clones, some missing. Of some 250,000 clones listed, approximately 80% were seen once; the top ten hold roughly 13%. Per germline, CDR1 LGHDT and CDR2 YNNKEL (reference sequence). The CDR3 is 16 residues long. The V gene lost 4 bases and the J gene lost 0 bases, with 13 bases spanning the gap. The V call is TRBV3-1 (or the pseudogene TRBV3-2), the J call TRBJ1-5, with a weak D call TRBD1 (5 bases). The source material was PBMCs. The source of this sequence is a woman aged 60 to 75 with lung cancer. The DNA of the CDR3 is TGTGCCAGCAGCCCTGGACATATCGTTAGCAATCAGCCCCAGCATTTT. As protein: CASSPGHIVSNQPQHF.